The clone carrying this T cell receptor (beta chain) was seen more than once but under ten times. Its antigen is currently unknown. V gave up 4 bases and J gave up 11 bases, with 18 bases separating them. The V gene's germline CDR1 is SGHRS and CDR2 YFSETQ. This CDR3 has 13 amino acids. Preparation of the TCRbeta library used unique molecular identifiers. TCRdb independently ran MiXCR on the PCR reads; one entry per CDR3 protein. The sample shows approximately 230,000 distinct CDR3 sequences, around 25% of them seen only once. The source of the sample is a study of T-cell reconstitution after alpha-beta-depleted transplantation in children. Overall study results and limits: About two months after transplant, alpha-beta T cells reportedly came from several hundred expanded graft clones.

This receptor was obtained from a female patient aged 2 to 10 who had a stem cell transplant for congenital amegakaryocytic thrombocytopenia, so the T cells may come from the graft donor. The material sequenced was PBMCs, mostly from graft donor cells, taken 360 days after TCRalphabeta/CD19-depleted stem cell transplant. The chain uses TRBV5-1 and TRBJ1-1; no definite D call. DNA for the CDR3: TGCGCCAGCAGCCCGAACGGGCTCCCGGGGGCTTTCTTT. This gives the protein CASSPNGLPGAFF.